Listed below are T cell receptor beta chains from one sample, sequenced in a study of blood T cell repertoires in COVID-19. Using immunoSEQ multiplex PCR, the repertoire was profiled, and TCRdb retains in-frame clones only, with some absent. This sample has some 190,000 clones, with 70% to 90% found just once. The sequenced material came from PBMCs or T cells enriched from blood (not recorded which). These receptors were taken from a man aged 25-40 years with acute COVID-19. Each CDR3 is given with its conserved first and last residue. A D gene is named only where the DNA matches it firmly. Some rows have no size entry. The others give once, few or many, or a class for an expanded clone.

length: 16
D: TRBD2
size: NA
V: TRBV3-1/TRBV3-2
J: TRBJ2-1
DNA: TGTGCCAGCAGCCAATTAGCGGGGGGCTTTGGGGATGAGCAGTTCTTC
CDR3: CASSQLAGGFGDEQFF

length: 18
D: TRBD1
size: NA
V: TRBV5-1
J: TRBJ2-6
DNA: TGCGCCAGCAGCCCCGGACAGGGTGGATTCTCTGGGGCCAACGTCCTGACTTTC
CDR3: CASSPGQGGFSGANVLTF

length: 12
D: NA
size: NA
V: TRBV30
J: TRBJ1-1
DNA: TGTGCCTTGTTAGGGGAAGGCACTGAAGCTTTCTTT
CDR3: CALLGEGTEAFF

length: 14
D: NA
size: NA
V: TRBV18
J: TRBJ2-7
DNA: TGTGCCAGCTCACCACGCCAGAACACCTACGAGCAGTACTTC
CDR3: CASSPRQNTYEQYF

length: 15
D: TRBD2
size: NA
V: TRBV7-9
J: TRBJ2-1
DNA: TGTGCCAGCACCTTGGGGCGGGGGGTTGTCTATGAGCAGTTCTTC
CDR3: CASTLGRGVVYEQFF

length: 15
D: NA
size: NA
V: TRBV29-1
J: TRBJ2-6
DNA: TGCAGCGTTGGGCCTGACATTTCTGGGGCCAACGTCCTGACTTTC
CDR3: CSVGPDISGANVLTF

length: 18
D: TRBD1
size: once
V: TRBV7-2
J: TRBJ2-6
DNA: TGTGCCAGCAGCCTGACAGGGCTATTCAGGAGTGGGGCCAACGTCCTGACTTTC
CDR3: CASSLTGLFRSGANVLTF

length: 18
D: TRBD1
size: NA
V: TRBV19
J: TRBJ2-6
DNA: TGTGCCAGTAGCACCCCCGGGACAGCAAGCTCTGGGGCCAACGTCCTGACTTTC
CDR3: CASSTPGTASSGANVLTF

length: 13
D: NA
size: NA
V: TRBV7-6
J: TRBJ1-1
DNA: TGTGCCAGCAGCCTCACCGAGGTCACTGAAGCTTTCTTT
CDR3: CASSLTEVTEAFF

length: 15
D: NA
size: few
V: TRBV5-1
J: TRBJ1-4
DNA: TGCGCCAGCAGCTACCTCCACGGTACTAATGAAAAACTGTTTTTT
CDR3: CASSYLHGTNEKLFF

length: 15
D: NA
size: NA
V: TRBV6-5
J: TRBJ2-7
DNA: TGTGCCAGCAGTCCCGACAGGCTTACAGTCTACGAGCAGTACTTC
CDR3: CASSPDRLTVYEQYF

length: 12
D: NA
size: NA
V: TRBV3-1/TRBV3-2
J: TRBJ2-2
DNA: TGTGCCAGCAGGCGGAACACCGGGGAGCTGTTTTTT
CDR3: CASRRNTGELFF

length: 17
D: TRBD2
size: NA
V: TRBV5-1
J: TRBJ2-7
DNA: TGCGCCAGCAGCTCCGCGATGGGACTAGCGGGTACCTACGAGCAGTACTTC
CDR3: CASSSAMGLAGTYEQYF

length: 13
D: NA
size: NA
V: TRBV5-1
J: TRBJ1-2
DNA: TGCGCCAGCAGCGAGACGGGGGACTATGGCTACACCTTC
CDR3: CASSETGDYGYTF

length: 15
D: NA
size: NA
V: TRBV9
J: TRBJ2-3
DNA: TGTGCCAGCAGCGTAGCTCCGCTAGTTACAGATACGCAGTATTTT
CDR3: CASSVAPLVTDTQYF

length: 14
D: TRBD1
size: NA
V: TRBV6-5
J: TRBJ1-1
DNA: TGTGCCAGCAGACAGGGGCTATGGGACACTGAAGCTTTCTTT
CDR3: CASRQGLWDTEAFF

length: 18
D: TRBD1
size: NA
V: TRBV19
J: TRBJ1-1
DNA: TGTGCCAGTAGTCACCCCAAACGCAGGGGGTACAGGAACACTGAAGCTTTCTTT
CDR3: CASSHPKRRGYRNTEAFF

length: 14
D: NA
size: NA
V: TRBV2
J: TRBJ2-5
DNA: TGTGCCAGCAGTGAAGGGGCGTTGCAAGAGACCCAGTACTTC
CDR3: CASSEGALQETQYF

length: 15
D: NA
size: NA
V: TRBV2
J: TRBJ1-3
DNA: TGTGCCAGCTTATATGATAAGCCCTCTGGAAACACCATATATTTT
CDR3: CASLYDKPSGNTIYF

length: 13
D: TRBD1
size: NA
V: TRBV2
J: TRBJ1-2
DNA: TGTGCCAGCAGGGCCGACAGGGATGATGGCTACACCTTC
CDR3: CASRADRDDGYTF

length: 20
D: TRBD2
size: NA
V: TRBV13
J: TRBJ2-1
DNA: TGTGCCAGCAGCTCTTCAACGCGGCTAGCGGGGGGGCGGAACTACAATGAGCAGTTCTTC
CDR3: CASSSSTRLAGGRNYNEQFF

length: 15
D: TRBD1
size: once
V: TRBV7-9
J: TRBJ2-7
DNA: TGTGCCAGCAGCTTCCCAGGACAGGCCCCCTACGAGCAGTACTTC
CDR3: CASSFPGQAPYEQYF

length: 15
D: TRBD1
size: NA
V: TRBV7-9
J: TRBJ1-6
DNA: TGTGCCAGCAGCTTGAACAGGGGTAATAGTTCACCCCTCCACTTT
CDR3: CASSLNRGNSSPLHF

length: 15
D: TRBD2
size: NA
V: TRBV20-1
J: TRBJ2-7
DNA: TGCAGTGCTAGTTTAGCGGGAAGGGTAATCCACGAGCAGTACTTC
CDR3: CSASLAGRVIHEQYF

length: 16
D: NA
size: few
V: TRBV7-6
J: TRBJ2-3
DNA: TGTGCCAGCAGCATAAAGGGGGGGCTTGGCACAGATACGCAGTATTTT
CDR3: CASSIKGGLGTDTQYF

length: 14
D: TRBD1
size: once
V: TRBV6-5
J: TRBJ1-2
DNA: TGTGCCAGCAGCGCCAGGGGGCTGAACTATGGCTACACCTTC
CDR3: CASSARGLNYGYTF

length: 17
D: NA
size: NA
V: TRBV9
J: TRBJ1-6
DNA: TGTGCCAGCAGCGGGAAGGGTGGAGGCTCCTATAATTCACCCCTCCACTTT
CDR3: CASSGKGGGSYNSPLHF

length: 14
D: TRBD1
size: few
V: TRBV5-1
J: TRBJ1-4
DNA: TGCGCCAGCAGCTGGACAGGAGTTAATGAAAAACTGTTTTTT
CDR3: CASSWTGVNEKLFF

length: 18
D: TRBD2
size: NA
V: TRBV5-1
J: TRBJ2-7
DNA: TGCGCCAGCAGCTTGGCGGGGACTAGCGGGGGCGAACGCTACGAGCAGTACTTC
CDR3: CASSLAGTSGGERYEQYF

length: 16
D: TRBD1
size: NA
V: TRBV2
J: TRBJ1-5
DNA: TGTGCCAGCAGCTCGACAGGGAGGATGGGCAATCAGCCCCAGCATTTT
CDR3: CASSSTGRMGNQPQHF

length: 14
D: TRBD1
size: NA
V: TRBV6-5
J: TRBJ2-7
DNA: TGTGCCAGCGGGTATGGGCAGGGGGCTGGTGAGCAGTACTTC
CDR3: CASGYGQGAGEQYF

length: 15
D: NA
size: NA
V: TRBV11-1
J: TRBJ1-1
DNA: TGTGCCAGCACCCAGGGGTTTTCCACGAACACTGAAGCTTTCTTT
CDR3: CASTQGFSTNTEAFF

length: 15
D: NA
size: NA
V: TRBV23-1
J: TRBJ2-7
DNA: TGCGCCAGCAGTCAAAAAGCAGGGGACTACTACGAGCAGTACTTC
CDR3: CASSQKAGDYYEQYF

length: 18
D: TRBD1
size: NA
V: TRBV3-1/TRBV3-2
J: TRBJ1-4
DNA: TGTGCCAGCAGCCGTCGACAGGGAGCCGTTTTTGGTAATGAAAAACTGTTTTTT
CDR3: CASSRRQGAVFGNEKLFF

length: 14
D: TRBD1
size: NA
V: TRBV7-9
J: TRBJ1-1
DNA: TGTGCCAGCAGCAGTACAGGGGCGAACACTGAAGCTTTCTTT
CDR3: CASSSTGANTEAFF

length: 15
D: TRBD1
size: NA
V: TRBV14
J: TRBJ2-1
DNA: TGTGCCAGCAGCCGCGCAGGGGGATCGGCCAATGAGCAGTTCTTC
CDR3: CASSRAGGSANEQFF

length: 16
D: NA
size: NA
V: TRBV19
J: TRBJ2-3
DNA: TGTGCCAGTAGTCCCGGGGGGCGGGGGCCACGAGATACGCAGTATTTT
CDR3: CASSPGGRGPRDTQYF

length: 14
D: NA
size: NA
V: TRBV2
J: TRBJ1-5
DNA: TGTGCCAGCAGTGAGGGGCGGCCCAATCAGCCCCAGCATTTT
CDR3: CASSEGRPNQPQHF

length: 14
D: TRBD2
size: NA
V: TRBV14
J: TRBJ2-7
DNA: TGTGCCAGCAGCCTTAGCGGGGGGGCGCGAGAGCAGTACTTC
CDR3: CASSLSGGAREQYF

length: 13
D: NA
size: NA
V: TRBV6-1
J: TRBJ2-7
DNA: TGTGCCAGCAGTGAAGCCCCAGCCTACGAGCAGTACTTC
CDR3: CASSEAPAYEQYF

length: 13
D: TRBD1
size: NA
V: TRBV7-2
J: TRBJ2-5
DNA: TGTGCCAGCAGCGTAGACAGGGGGAAGACCCAGTACTTC
CDR3: CASSVDRGKTQYF

length: 11
D: NA
size: NA
V: TRBV7-6
J: TRBJ2-3
DNA: TGTGCCAGCAGTGCGGGTGGTACGCAGTATTTT
CDR3: CASSAGGTQYF

length: 16
D: TRBD2
size: NA
V: TRBV11-3
J: TRBJ2-7
DNA: TGTGCCAGCAGCCCCCTCGTCAGCGGGGGGGCGATAGAGCAGTACTTC
CDR3: CASSPLVSGGAIEQYF

length: 16
D: TRBD2
size: NA
V: TRBV7-2
J: TRBJ2-7
DNA: TGTGCCAGCAGCTTACCGAATGGCGGGGGGGCCCGCGAGCAGTACTTC
CDR3: CASSLPNGGGAREQYF

length: 11
D: NA
size: many
V: TRBV12-3/TRBV12-4
J: TRBJ2-7
DNA: TGTGCCAGCAGTATACTCTACGAGCAGTACTTC
CDR3: CASSILYEQYF

length: 12
D: NA
size: NA
V: TRBV3-1/TRBV3-2
J: TRBJ1-4
DNA: TGTGCCAGTTCGGGGAGTGGTGAAAAACTGTTTTTT
CDR3: CASSGSGEKLFF

length: 13
D: NA
size: NA
V: TRBV9
J: TRBJ2-5
DNA: TGTGCCAGCAGCGTAAACGGGGTGGAGACCCAGTACTTC
CDR3: CASSVNGVETQYF

length: 11
D: NA
size: NA
V: TRBV12-3/TRBV12-4
J: TRBJ2-7
DNA: TGTGCCAGCAGTTTAGGGCTTAGCTTGAACTTC
CDR3: CASSLGLSLNF